This is a list of T cell receptor beta chains from one sample in a study of PD-1 blockade in classical Hodgkin lymphoma. Measured with immunoSEQ multiplex PCR; TCRdb has only the in-frame clones, and not every one. The table shows some 65,000 clones, with 71% occurring only once. This specimen consisted of peripheral blood mononuclear cells (PBMCs), obtained before the second cycle of nivolumab. Receptors originate from a human donor with classical Hodgkin lymphoma. Each CDR3 is given with its conserved first and last residue. The D gene is left open where the match is weak. Where a row states a size, it is once, few, many or the class of an expanded clone; other rows omit it.

>TRBJ1-5|-|few|TRBV6-6
TGTGCCAGCAGTTACCCCGCTCAGCCCCAGCATTTT
CASSYPAQPQHF
>TRBJ1-2|-|-|TRBV4-1
TGCGCCAGCAGCCAGACAGGAAACTATGGCTACACCTTC
CASSQTGNYGYTF
>TRBJ2-5|-|-|TRBV7-3
TGTGCCAGCAGCCCCACAGGAGAGACCCAGTACTTC
CASSPTGETQYF
>TRBJ1-1|-|-|TRBV7-9
TGTGCCAGCGCGTTAGGGGGGCTGAAAACTGAAGCTTTCTTT
CASALGGLKTEAFF
>TRBJ2-2|-|-|TRBV18
TGTGCCAGCTCACCAGGGGGGCCAACGACCGGGGAGCTGTTTTTT
CASSPGGPTTGELFF
>TRBJ1-1|TRBD1|-|TRBV5-1
TGCGCCAGCAGCCCGGGACAGGGGGTGAAGGTCGCTGAAGCTTTCTTT
CASSPGQGVKVAEAFF
>TRBJ2-3|TRBD2|-|TRBV30
TGTGCCTGCGGGACTAGCGGGTCGATGGGGACAGATACGCAGTATTTT
CACGTSGSMGTDTQYF
>TRBJ1-2|TRBD1|-|TRBV28
TGTGCCAGCAGTTGGACAGGCTATGGCTACACCTTC
CASSWTGYGYTF
>TRBJ2-7|-|few|TRBV7-8
TGTGCCAGCGCAGGGGCCAGCTCCTACGAGCAGTACTTC
CASAGASSYEQYF
>TRBJ1-1|-|-|TRBV30
TGTGCCTGCAGGCCGGGCCCCGGGATGAACACTGAAGCTTTCTTT
CACRPGPGMNTEAFF
>TRBJ2-2|-|-|TRBV6-5
TGTGCCAGCAGTCCACTAATCACCGGGGAGCTGTTTTTT
CASSPLITGELFF
>TRBJ1-1|-|once|TRBV18
TGTGCCAGCTCACCGGGACTGAACACTGAAGCTTTCTTT
CASSPGLNTEAFF
>TRBJ2-7|-|-|TRBV15
TGTGCCACCGCCCGGGACTTAACCTACGAGCAGTACTTC
CATARDLTYEQYF
>TRBJ1-5|-|-|TRBV5-5
TGTGCCAGCAGCCAAGCGGGGGGCAATCAGCCCCAGCATTTT
CASSQAGGNQPQHF